One and the same sample provided the 21 T cell receptor beta chains below, sequenced in a study of beta chain features in type 1 diabetes (dated by TCRdb to 2016 to 2019). The library was built by means of the immunoSEQ multiplex PCR assay. The High Capacity cDNA Reverse Transcription Kit was used to reverse transcribe all of the isolated RNA, meaning that expressed TCRB transcripts were what got sequenced. This immuneACCESS table, as held by TCRdb, lists in-frame sequences with V and J called but not all clones. Of the missing ones, under half trace to an unresolved V gene in checked studies; the others have no known cause. For this sample the table gives 900,000 or so clones, of which 17% were detected only once. Of the sample, around 0.02% falls within the top ten clones. The sequenced sample was naive CD4+ T cells from blood. The label giving this sample's cell subset or site can be read as: true naive CD4+ T cells. The receptors come from a young woman in good health.

In its sample, this clone was seen a few times. This rearrangement joins TRBV5-1 to TRBJ2-5; D is perhaps TRBD1 (5 bases). Between the trimmed V and J ends, which lost 2 bases and 2 bases, there was a span of 16 bases. The CDR3 sequence is 16 residues long. CDR1 is SGHRS, CDR2 YFSETQ, per germline. This chain's CDR3 is CASSFVPQGGQETQYF. Here the CDR3 DNA reads TGCGCCAGCAGCTTCGTGCCCCAGGGTGGGCAAGAGACCCAGTACTTC.

The rearrangement links TRBV2 to TRBJ1-1; D is possibly TRBD1 (5 bases). V lost 0 bases and J lost 1, with 9 bases in between. CDR1 SNHLY and CDR2 FYNNEI come from the germline V gene. The CDR3 consists of 15 residues. The CDR3 region has the DNA TGTGCCAGCAGTGAAGCCGGGGCTCAGAACACTGAAGCTTTCTTT. Translated: CASSEAGAQNTEAFF. The full variable domain, its missing parts supplied by reference TRBV2 and TRBJ1-1, is EPEVTQTPSHQVTQMGQEVILRCVPISNHLYFYWYRQILGQKVEFLVSFYNNEISEKSEIFDDQFSVERPDGSNFTLKIRSTKLEDSAMYFCASSEAGAQNTEAFFGQGTRLTVV.

There are a few counts of this clone. The chain employs TRBV21-1 and TRBJ2-7. TRBV21-1 is described as a pseudogene. This CDR3 has 15 residues. CDR3 in amino acids: CASSKDAGGPYEQYF. The DNA for the CDR3 is TGTGCCAGCAGCAAAGATGCTGGCGGACCTTACGAGCAGTACTTC.

This clone was counted only a few times. The chain employs TRBV10-3 and TRBJ1-5; maybe TRBD1 (6 bases). Deletions cut 6 bases from V and 0 bases from J, with 12 bases between. Germline loops: CDR1 ENHRY, CDR2 SYGVKD. The CDR3 consists of 15 residues. In DNA form, the CDR3 reads TGTGCCATCAGAGGTTCGGACAGTAGCAATCAGCCCCAGCATTTT. Protein: CAIRGSDSSNQPQHF.

The chain carries TRBV10-3 and TRBJ2-7; no clear D gene. The CDR3 totals 13 residues. Between the trimmed V and J ends, which lost 0 bases and 10 bases, there was a span of 13 bases. The germline gives CDR1 ENHRY, CDR2 SYGVKD. DNA for the CDR3: TGTGCCATCAGTGAGTCGCCCGCGCAAGAACAGTACTTC. Protein: CAISESPAQEQYF.

The V and J genes are TRBV18 and TRBJ2-5, with no clear D. Germline CDR1 KGHSH, CDR2 LQKENI. V was clipped by 4 bases and J by 8 bases, with 8 bases between them. The CDR3 sequence is 11 residues long. DNA of the CDR3: TGTGCCAGCTCACGGTTGGCAACCCAGTACTTC. Its translation is CASSRLATQYF.

CDR3 amino acids: CASSLGLAGRSTSTDTQYF. CDR3 sequence (DNA): TGCGCCAGCAGCTTGGGACTAGCGGGACGTTCAACTAGCACAGATACGCAGTATTTT. The J gene is TRBJ2-3, the V gene TRBV5-1; 11 bases map to TRBD2. Losses at the gene ends were 0 bases for V and 0 bases for J; bases not matched to a gene: 9. This CDR3 region has 19 residues. The germline V gene encodes CDR1 SGHRS and CDR2 YFSETQ.

This clone was counted between two and nine times. V is TRBV6-6 and J is TRBJ2-3; perhaps D is TRBD1 or TRBD2 (6 bases each). The CDR3 is 15 residues long. The V end was cut by 2 bases, the J end by 6 bases, with 15 bases between. Germline loops: CDR1 MNHNY, CDR2 SVGAGI (reference sequence). CDR3 DNA sequence: TGTGCCAGCAGTTACGGAACAGGGAGGTGGGATACGCAGTATTTT. Translating it yields CASSYGTGRWDTQYF.

This clone showed up many times. This chain links TRBV28 with TRBJ2-7; 7 bases are a match to TRBD1. The J segment lost 4 bases and the V segment lost 1 base, leaving 4 bases of the junction unmatched. The length of the CDR3 is 14 residues. The V gene's germline CDR1 is MDHEN and CDR2 SYDVKM. The CDR3 spells CASSLSGTEYEQYF. The CDR3 region has the DNA TGTGCCAGCAGTTTATCCGGGACAGAATACGAGCAGTACTTC.

This clone appeared a few times. The chain combines TRBV28 with TRBJ2-1; 7 nucleotides agree with TRBD2. Germline loops: CDR1 MDHEN, CDR2 SYDVKM. The trim removed 3 bases at V and 1 base at J, leaving 3 bases unmatched. The CDR3 runs 15 residues. The CDR3 sequence: CASSFGGRSYNEQFF. The DNA of the CDR3 is TGTGCCAGCAGTTTTGGCGGGAGATCCTACAATGAGCAGTTCTTC.

The rearrangement uses TRBV4-2 and TRBJ2-7; D remains unclear. The CDR3 consists of 15 residues. V dropped 1 base and J dropped 4 bases, with 14 bases sitting between them. The germline V gene has CDR1 LGHNA and CDR2 YNFKEQ. The CDR3 is CASSQVDLPSYEQYF. The CDR3 DNA reads TGTGCCAGCAGCCAAGTAGACCTACCTTCTTACGAGCAGTACTTC.

The chain couples TRBV11-2 to TRBJ2-1; D is possibly TRBD2 (5 bases). The V and J ends lost 2 bases and 10 bases respectively, with 15 bases between them. CDR1 SGHAT and CDR2 FQNNGV come from the germline V gene. This CDR3 is 14 amino acids long. This chain's CDR3 is CASSLTGVGLEQFF. CDR3 DNA sequence: TGTGCCAGCAGCTTAACCGGGGTGGGTCTGGAGCAGTTCTTC.

This clone was observed a handful of times. Other DNA sequences within the sample encode an identical CDR3. The chain employs TRBV4-1 and TRBJ2-3, with 9 bases fitting TRBD2. Germline trimming cut 1 base from V and 6 bases from J; bases unmatched to any gene: 5. CDR1 is MGHRA, CDR2 YSYEKL, per germline. CDR3 length: 15 amino acids. The CDR3 is CASSQVGLAPDTQYF. The CDR3 DNA sequence: TGCGCCAGCAGCCAAGTGGGACTAGCCCCCGATACGCAGTATTTT.

The rearrangement joins TRBV18 to TRBJ2-6; TRBD1 aligns across 9 bases. V was clipped by 1 base and J by 0 bases; unmatched bases: 4. This CDR3 spans 18 amino acids. CDR1 and CDR2 (germline): KGHSH, LQKENI. The chain's CDR3 is CASSPLGTGLSGANVLTF. The DNA of the CDR3 is TGTGCCAGCTCACCACTGGGGACAGGGCTCTCTGGGGCCAACGTCCTGACTTTC.

The V gene is TRBV4-2, the J gene TRBJ2-5, with 7 bases that match TRBD2. The CDR3 extends over 14 amino acids. Germline V lookup: CDR1 LGHNA, CDR2 YNFKEQ. V trimming: 4 bases; J trimming: 3 bases; junction bases outside the gene matches: 5. The CDR3 DNA sequence: TGTGCCAGCAGCCCCCGACTAGCAGAAGAGACCCAGTACTTC. Amino acid sequence: CASSPRLAEETQYF.

The sample holds a few counts of this clone. The chain is built from TRBV28 and TRBJ2-5; no definite D call. V dropped 5 bases and J dropped 5 bases, with 15 bases sitting between them. The CDR3 is made up of 14 amino acids. CDR1 MDHEN and CDR2 SYDVKM come from the germline V gene. CDR3 coding DNA: TGTGCCAGCAGTATCGCTTCTGTACTGGAGACCCAGTACTTC. The encoded protein is CASSIASVLETQYF.

The chain uses TRBV15 and TRBJ2-5; D is unclear. Near its end, the DNA agrees better with TRBJ2-7, so the J call may be wrong. CDR1 LNHNV and CDR2 YYDKDF come from the germline V gene (reference sequence). The CDR3 has 13 amino acids. This CDR3 reads CATSRGNNYEQYF. The CDR3 DNA reads as TGTGCCACCAGCAGGGGGAATAACTACGAGCAGTACTTC.

The V and J genes are TRBV29-1 and TRBJ2-2; maybe TRBD1 (5 bases). Per the germline V gene, CDR1 is SQVTM and CDR2 is ANQGSEA. Trimming took 4 bases from V and 7 from J, leaving 13 bases between them. The CDR3 is made up of 13 amino acids. CDR3 sequence reads: CSVGAGWIGELFF. In DNA, the CDR3 is TGCAGCGTTGGGGCAGGGTGGATCGGGGAGCTGTTTTTT.

The rearrangement joins TRBV6-6 to TRBJ2-7; 8 bases are shared with TRBD2. After removal of 6 bases from V and 3 bases from J, the junction contained 4 bases not matched to a gene. The V gene's germline CDR1 is MNHNY and CDR2 SVGAGI (reference sequence). This CDR3 is built from 13 residues. CDR3 in DNA: TGTGCCAGCAGATCCGGGACTAGCTACGAGCAGTACTTC. Protein sequence: CASRSGTSYEQYF.

The J gene is TRBJ2-3, the V gene TRBV7-9; 9 nucleotides align to TRBD1. Trimming removed 6 bases from V and 0 bases from J; junction bases left unmatched: 7. Per germline, CDR1 SEHNR and CDR2 FQNEAQ (reference sequence). The CDR3 length is 16 residues. CDR3 region: CASRLVGQGSTDTQYF. The DNA of the CDR3 is TGTGCCAGCAGACTGGTCGGACAGGGGAGCACAGATACGCAGTATTTT.

This clone was seen a handful of times. CDR3 region: CASRGNQPQHF. Written as DNA, the CDR3 is TGTGCCAGCAGGGGCAATCAGCCCCAGCATTTT. V is TRBV5-4 and J is TRBJ1-5; no clear D gene. CDR1 is SGHNT, CDR2 YYREEE, per germline (reference sequence). The CDR3 has 11 amino acids. The germline V and J ends were trimmed by 5 bases and 2 bases, with 2 bases remaining between them.